This T cell receptor (beta chain) was recovered during a study of cytomegalovirus exposure and HLA in healthy donors. Whole-study findings and limits: Reports indicated that the classifier achieved high specificity and sensitivity in diagnosing cytomegalovirus status. Later work found most CMV-associated TCR beta chains apparently HLA-restricted. Researchers catalogued approximately 170 TCR beta chains as cytomegalovirus-associated.

A few counts support this clone. What it binds is unknown. Vbeta (60) and Jbeta (13) primers were used in the PCR. Measured with immunoSEQ multiplex PCR; TCRdb has only the in-frame clones, and not every one. This sample has about 150,000 clones, with over 70% found just once. The CDR3 spans 14 residues. J gave up 7 bases and V 4 bases, and 6 bases lay outside the gene matches. Germline-derived CDR1 and CDR2 are MDHEN and SYDVKM. The origin of this receptor is a man in his thirties or forties in good health and CMV-seronegative. Sample: PBMCs. V usage is TRBV28 and J usage is TRBJ1-2, with TRBD1 identical over 10 bases. CDR3 DNA sequence: TGTGCCAGCAGTTCCGACAGGGGGCATGGTGGCTACACCTTC. Protein: CASSSDRGHGGYTF.